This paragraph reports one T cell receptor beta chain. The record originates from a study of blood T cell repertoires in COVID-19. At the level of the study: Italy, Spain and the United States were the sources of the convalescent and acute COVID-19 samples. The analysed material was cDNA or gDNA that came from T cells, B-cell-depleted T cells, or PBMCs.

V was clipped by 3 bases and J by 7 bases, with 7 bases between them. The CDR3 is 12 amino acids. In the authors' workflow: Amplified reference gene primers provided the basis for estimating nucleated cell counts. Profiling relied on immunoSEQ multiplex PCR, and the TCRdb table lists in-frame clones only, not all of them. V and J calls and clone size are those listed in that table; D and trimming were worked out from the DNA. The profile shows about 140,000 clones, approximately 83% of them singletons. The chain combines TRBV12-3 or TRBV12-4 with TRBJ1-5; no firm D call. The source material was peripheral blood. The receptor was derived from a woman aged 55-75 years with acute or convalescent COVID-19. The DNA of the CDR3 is TGTGCCAGCAGTTTCGGCGGACAGCCCCAGCATTTT. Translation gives CASSFGGQPQHF.